One and the same sample provided the 27 T cell receptor beta chains below, sequenced in a study of T cells in Graves' hyperthyroidism and ophthalmopathy. Template material for amplifying TCR beta CDR3 regions consisted of RNA transcripts. A first-round RT-PCR of the TCR CDR3 used the HTBI primer set. Using its own MiXCR run on the multiplex PCR reads, TCRdb lists one record per CDR3 protein. This table holds fewer than 700,000 distinct CDR3 sequences, more than 15% found once. The sequencing input was blood. The origin of the receptors is a woman younger than 30 with Graves' ophthalmopathy.

The sample holds many counts of this clonotype. This chain links TRBV7-9 with TRBJ1-1, with a possible D match to TRBD1 (6 bases). Germline V CDR1 and CDR2: SEHNR, FQNEAQ (reference sequence). The CDR3 loop spans 12 amino acids. Trimming shortened V by 5 bases and J by 7 bases, and 11 bases separated the two germline ends. CDR3 in amino acids: CASSPQQGEAFF. The CDR3 region has the DNA TGTGCCAGCAGCCCCCAACAGGGTGAAGCTTTCTTT.

A few counts support this clonotype. This chain links TRBV20-1 with TRBJ1-2; D possibly corresponds to TRBD1 (6 bases). Trimming stripped 7 bases from V and 3 bases from J, with 12 bases between. The length of the CDR3 is 12 residues. Per the germline V gene, CDR1 is DFQATT and CDR2 is SNEGSKA (reference sequence). The CDR3 coding sequence is TGCAGTGGCGGAGGGGGGGACTATGGCTACACCTTC. Its protein product is CSGGGGDYGYTF.

In its sample, this clonotype was seen a few times. The chain is built from TRBV29-1 and TRBJ1-1; D is possibly TRBD1 (5 bases). Germline V gene lookup returns CDR1 SQVTM and CDR2 ANQGSEA. CDR3 length: 13 residues. V was clipped by 5 bases and J by 6 bases, with 16 bases between them. CDR3 sequence (DNA): TGCAGCGTTACGCCCGACAGCATACCTGAAGCTTTCTTT. Its protein is CSVTPDSIPEAFF.

The J gene is TRBJ2-1, the V gene TRBV20-1, with 10 bases matching TRBD2. The CDR3 contains 17 residues. Trimming removed 2 bases from V and 5 bases from J; junction bases left unmatched: 12. The germline gives CDR1 DFQATT, CDR2 SNEGSKA (reference sequence). The CDR3 sequence: CSARIPSGGTVNNEQFF. The DNA of the CDR3 is TGCAGTGCTAGAATCCCTAGCGGGGGAACTGTTAACAATGAGCAGTTCTTC.

The CDR3 sequence is CAISDRTGPYGYTF. The CDR3 DNA is TGTGCCATCAGTGATAGGACAGGGCCGTATGGCTACACCTTC. The chain joins TRBV10-3 to TRBJ1-2, with 8 bases fitting TRBD1. The CDR3 is 14 residues long. Per the germline V gene, CDR1 is ENHRY and CDR2 is SYGVKD. Germline trimming cut 3 bases from V and 5 bases from J; bases unmatched to any gene: 5.

V usage is TRBV20-1 and J usage is TRBJ1-6; D call uncertain. The V gene's germline CDR1 is DFQATT and CDR2 SNEGSKA (reference sequence). There are 17 residues in the CDR3. V lost 0 bases, J lost 3 bases, and 15 bases lay in between. CDR3 coding DNA: TGCAGTGCTAGAGACCCTAATTCCGCCTACTATAATTCACCCCTCCACTTT. It encodes CSARDPNSAYYNSPLHF.

In this sample, this clonotype turned up a few times. J is TRBJ2-1 and V is TRBV20-1; D is undetermined. V was pared by 6 bases and J by 4 bases, with 16 bases between. Germline CDR1 is DFQATT and CDR2 is SNEGSKA (reference sequence). CDR3 size: 14 residues. The CDR3 nucleotides read TGCAGTGCCCCACCCCTGGACCCGTACAATGAGCAGTTCTTC. Its translation is CSAPPLDPYNEQFF.

This clonotype was observed at least ten times. The chain couples TRBV10-3 to TRBJ2-1; no clear D. V lost 0 bases and J lost 0, with 9 bases in between. The germline V gene encodes CDR1 ENHRY and CDR2 SYGVKD. There are 16 residues in the CDR3. The CDR3 region is CAISESVRSSYNEQFF. CDR3 nucleotide sequence: TGTGCCATCAGTGAGTCGGTTCGAAGCTCCTACAATGAGCAGTTCTTC.

The genes are TRBV7-9 and TRBJ2-3, with 8 bases that match TRBD2. V lost 5 bases to trimming and J lost 6 bases; unmatched junction nucleotides: 13. The CDR3 has 16 residues. CDR1 and CDR2 from the germline V gene are SEHNR and FQNEAQ (reference sequence). CDR3 protein: CASSPPTGGVSDTQYF. The CDR3 nucleotides are TGTGCCAGCAGCCCTCCTACGGGAGGGGTGAGCGATACGCAGTATTTT.

In its sample, this clonotype was seen a few times. The gene calls are TRBV3-1 and TRBJ2-7, with 10 bases fitting TRBD2. Germline CDR1 is LGHDT and CDR2 is YNNKEL (reference sequence). The CDR3 loop spans 14 amino acids. The V and J ends lost 4 bases and 4 bases, in that order; junction bases with no gene match: 4. The CDR3 coding sequence is TGTGCCAGCAGCCGTGGACTAGCGGATTACGAGCAGTACTTC. It yields the protein CASSRGLADYEQYF.

The chain carries TRBV6-1 and TRBJ1-1, with 8 bases matching TRBD1. V gave up 6 bases and J gave up 5 bases; unmatched junction bases: 8. Per the germline V gene, CDR1 is MNHNS and CDR2 is SASEGT. The length of the CDR3 is 14 residues. The CDR3 is CASRTGTGLTEAFF. In DNA, the CDR3 is TGTGCCAGCAGAACCGGGACAGGACTGACTGAAGCTTTCTTT.

This clonotype was counted many times. The chain recombines TRBV30 with TRBJ2-1, with unresolved D. The CDR3 is 13 amino acids. The V gene's germline CDR1 is GTSNPN and CDR2 SVGIG (reference sequence). V lost 0 bases, J lost 4 bases, and 7 bases lay in between. As DNA, the CDR3 is TGTGCCTGGAGTGTTGAAGGTTACAATGAGCAGTTCTTC. Translation gives CAWSVEGYNEQFF.

This clonotype was observed many times. The chain couples TRBV7-2 to TRBJ2-1; 7 nucleotides align to TRBD2. Germline loops: CDR1 SGHTA, CDR2 FQGNSA. The CDR3 is 14 residues long. V lost 4 bases and J lost 7; bases outside the gene matches: 7. CDR3 residues: CASSYRTSSNEQFF. CDR3 DNA: TGTGCCAGCAGCTATCGGACTAGTAGTAATGAGCAGTTCTTC.

This clonotype was detected only a few times. J is TRBJ2-1 and V is TRBV10-3, with TRBD2 matching 9 bases. This CDR3 is built from 17 residues. In germline, CDR1 is ENHRY, CDR2 SYGVKD. V lost 0 bases to trimming and J lost 2 bases; unmatched junction nucleotides: 5. The CDR3 loop reads CAISESSGGTTYNEQFF. CDR3 DNA sequence: TGTGCCATCAGTGAGTCGAGCGGGGGGACAACCTACAATGAGCAGTTCTTC.

This chain connects TRBV6-9 to TRBJ1-3; D is ambiguous. Germline-derived CDR1 and CDR2 are MNHGY and SVAAGI. The CDR3 length is 13 residues. V was clipped by 3 bases and J by 4 bases, with 7 bases between them. In DNA form, the CDR3 reads TGTGCCAGCAGTTACGGGCAAGGAAACACCATATATTTT. This encodes CASSYGQGNTIYF.

This clonotype was observed a few times. The chain employs TRBV28 and TRBJ1-1, with D possibly matching TRBD1 (5 bases). Germline V gene lookup returns CDR1 MDHEN and CDR2 SYDVKM. The V and J ends lost 4 bases and 4 bases respectively, with 13 bases between them. This CDR3 region has 14 residues. CDR3 in amino acids: CASSYGARVTEAFF. In nucleotides, the CDR3 is TGTGCCAGCAGTTACGGGGCGCGGGTCACTGAAGCTTTCTTT.

This clonotype was recorded many times. The V gene is TRBV2, the J gene TRBJ2-7; 8 positions match TRBD1. The CDR3 sequence is 15 residues long. CDR1 and CDR2 (germline): SNHLY, FYNNEI. V was clipped by 6 bases and J by 2 bases; unmatched bases: 9. CDR3 in DNA: TGTGCCAGCAGGGCTGCGGGACAGGTCCCCTACGAGCAGTACTTC. This sequence encodes CASRAAGQVPYEQYF.

This chain links TRBV19 with TRBJ1-1; TRBD1 is a possible D gene (6 bases). V lost 7 bases and J lost 6, with 18 bases in between. Germline loops: CDR1 LNHDA, CDR2 SQIVND (reference sequence). This CDR3 spans 14 amino acids. DNA for the CDR3: TGTGCCAGTACCCTGGGGGGCTTTGGAGCTGAAGCTTTCTTT. Protein sequence: CASTLGGFGAEAFF.

The V gene is TRBV5-6, the J gene TRBJ1-2; D not resolved. The V gene's germline CDR1 is SGHDT and CDR2 YYEEEE. V lost 0 bases and J 2 bases, leaving 17 bases between the germline ends. CDR3 length: 17 amino acids. The CDR3 DNA sequence: TGTGCCAGCAGCTTGGGTCAGCCCGAAGAAGGAAACTATGGCTACACCTTC. As protein: CASSLGQPEEGNYGYTF. Full variable domain (outside the CDR3, taken from reference TRBV5-6 and TRBJ1-2): DAGVTQSPTHLIKTRGQQVTLRCSPKSGHDTVSWYQQALGQGPQFIFQYYEEEERQRGNFPDRFSGHQFPNYSSELNVNALLLGDSALYLCASSLGQPEEGNYGYTFGSGTRLTVV.

V is TRBV19 and J is TRBJ1-2; 10 nucleotides match TRBD1. CDR1 and CDR2 from the germline V gene are LNHDA and SQIVND (reference sequence). Trimming cost V 6 bases and J 5 bases; bases outside gene matches: 15. The CDR3 consists of 17 residues. The CDR3 loop is CASRDRGRSSMIYGYTF. The CDR3 nucleotides are TGTGCCAGTAGAGACAGGGGGCGTTCTTCCATGATTTATGGCTACACCTTC.

This clonotype has ten or more counts. The chain recombines TRBV20-1 with TRBJ2-1; D is unclear. CDR3 size: 13 residues. Per germline, CDR1 DFQATT and CDR2 SNEGSKA (reference sequence). The V end was cut by 3 bases, the J end by 6 bases, with 12 bases between. CDR3 sequence (DNA): TGCAGTGCTAGCGTCGGGCCGAGCAATGAGCAGTTCTTC. It is translated as CSASVGPSNEQFF.

This clonotype was counted ten times or more. The chain joins TRBV7-8 to TRBJ2-7; the D is unclear. The CDR3 spans 16 residues. Trimming took off 5 bases at V and 0 bases at J, with 17 bases between the two ends. Germline lookup yields CDR1 SGHVS and CDR2 FQNEAQ. The CDR3 region has the DNA TGTGCCAGCAGCCCTACAGCTCGTCCTGCCTCCTACGAGCAGTACTTC. Its translation: CASSPTARPASYEQYF.

This clonotype was seen repeatedly, ten times or more. This chain uses TRBV11-2 with TRBJ2-7; D gene uncertain. The CDR3 spans 13 residues. CDR1 and CDR2 from the germline V gene are SGHAT and FQNNGV. Trimming cost V 1 base and J 6 bases, with 10 bases left between them. CDR3 coding DNA: TGTGCCAGCAGCTTAGGCTCCCCCTCCGAGCAGTACTTC. This translates into CASSLGSPSEQYF.

There are many counts of this clonotype. V is TRBV28 and J is TRBJ2-7; D ambiguous. V dropped 10 bases and J dropped 3 bases, with 4 bases sitting between them. CDR3 length: 9 amino acids. Germline V lookup: CDR1 MDHEN, CDR2 SYDVKM. CDR3 sequence (DNA): TGTGCCACCGGCTACGAGCAGTACTTC. As protein: CATGYEQYF. Using reference TRBV28 and TRBJ2-7 for the parts outside the CDR3, the full variable domain is DVKVTQSSRYLVKRTGEKVFLECVQDMDHENMFWYRQDPGLGLRLIYFSYDVKMKEKGDIPEGYSVSREKKERFSLILESASTNQTSMYLCATGYEQYFGPGTRLTVT.

This chain links TRBV29-1 with TRBJ1-1, with 7 positions matching TRBD1. Germline CDR1 reads SQVTM; CDR2 reads ANQGSEA. The CDR3 spans 13 residues. The ends lost 5 bases at V and 0 bases at J; junction bases unmatched: 3. CDR3 sequence reads: CSVSGTVNTEAFF. In DNA, the CDR3 is TGCAGCGTTTCCGGGACAGTGAACACTGAAGCTTTCTTT.

This clonotype was seen a few times. V usage is TRBV28 and J usage is TRBJ2-2; D uncertain. Deletions cut 2 bases from V and 7 bases from J, with 11 bases between. Germline V gives CDR1 MDHEN, CDR2 SYDVKM. This CDR3 is 14 amino acids long. The CDR3 region has the DNA TGTGCCAGCAGTTTACCGGATTCCGACGGGGAGCTGTTTTTT. Amino acid sequence: CASSLPDSDGELFF.

This chain uses TRBV12-3 or TRBV12-4 with TRBJ2-7; 12 nucleotides agree with TRBD2. The CDR3 covers 16 residues. Trimming took 4 bases from V and 1 from J; bases not matched to a gene: 5. The CDR3 bases are TGTGCCAGCAGTTCCGAGACTAGCGGGAGTTCCTACGAGCAGTACTTC. Residues: CASSSETSGSSYEQYF.